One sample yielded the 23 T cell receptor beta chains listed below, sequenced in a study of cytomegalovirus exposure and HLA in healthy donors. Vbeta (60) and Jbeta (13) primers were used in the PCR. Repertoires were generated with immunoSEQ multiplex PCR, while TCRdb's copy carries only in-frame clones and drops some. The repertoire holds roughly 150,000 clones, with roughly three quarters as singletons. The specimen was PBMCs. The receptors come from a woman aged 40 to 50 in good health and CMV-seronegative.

The CDR3: CAWSLTGSGNTIYF. CDR3 nucleotides: TGTGCCTGGAGTTTAACAGGTTCGGGAAACACCATATATTTT. V is TRBV30 and J is TRBJ1-3; weak D call: TRBD1 (5 bases). V dropped 2 bases and J dropped 4 bases, with 12 bases sitting between them. This CDR3 contains 14 residues. Germline assignment: CDR1 GTSNPN and CDR2 SVGIG (reference sequence).

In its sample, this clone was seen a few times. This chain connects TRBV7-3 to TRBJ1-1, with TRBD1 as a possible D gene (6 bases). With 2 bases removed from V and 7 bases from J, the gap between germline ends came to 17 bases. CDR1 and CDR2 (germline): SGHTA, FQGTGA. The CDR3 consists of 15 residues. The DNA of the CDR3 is TGTGCCAGCAGCTTAGAGGCGGGGGGCTGGGATGAAGCTTTCTTT. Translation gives CASSLEAGGWDEAFF.

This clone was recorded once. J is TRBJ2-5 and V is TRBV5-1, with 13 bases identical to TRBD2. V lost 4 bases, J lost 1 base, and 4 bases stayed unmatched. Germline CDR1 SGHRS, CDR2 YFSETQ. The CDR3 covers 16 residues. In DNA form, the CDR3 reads TGCGCCAGCAGCGAGGGACTAGCGGGGACCCAAGAGACCCAGTACTTC. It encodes CASSEGLAGTQETQYF.

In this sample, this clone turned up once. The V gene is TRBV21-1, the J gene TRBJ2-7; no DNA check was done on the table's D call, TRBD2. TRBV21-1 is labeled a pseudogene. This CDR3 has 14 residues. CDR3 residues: CASSKAESSYEQYF. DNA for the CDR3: TGTGCCAGCAGCAAAGCCGAGAGCTCCTACGAGCAGTACTTC.

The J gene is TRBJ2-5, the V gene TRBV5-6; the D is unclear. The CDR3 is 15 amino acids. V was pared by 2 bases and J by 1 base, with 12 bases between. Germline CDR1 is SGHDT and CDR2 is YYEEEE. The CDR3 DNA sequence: TGTGCCAGCAGCTTAAGATTTGGGCCCCAAGAGACCCAGTACTTC. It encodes CASSLRFGPQETQYF.

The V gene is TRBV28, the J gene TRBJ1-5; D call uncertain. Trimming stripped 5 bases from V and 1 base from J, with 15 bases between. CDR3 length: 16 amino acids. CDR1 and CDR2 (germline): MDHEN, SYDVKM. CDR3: CASSPLTGKSNQPQHF. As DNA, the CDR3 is TGTGCCAGCAGTCCCCTGACGGGTAAAAGCAATCAGCCCCAGCATTTT.

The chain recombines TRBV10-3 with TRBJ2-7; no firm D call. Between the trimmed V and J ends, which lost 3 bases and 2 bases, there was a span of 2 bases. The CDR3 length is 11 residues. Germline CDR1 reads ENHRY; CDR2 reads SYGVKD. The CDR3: CAISDTYEQYF. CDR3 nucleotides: TGTGCCATCAGTGATACCTACGAGCAGTACTTC.

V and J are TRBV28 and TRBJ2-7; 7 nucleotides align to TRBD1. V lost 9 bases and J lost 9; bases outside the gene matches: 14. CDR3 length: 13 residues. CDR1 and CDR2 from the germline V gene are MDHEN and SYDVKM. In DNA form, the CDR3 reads TGTGCCAGTTCGGGACAGATGCTGCGTGTGCAGTACTTC. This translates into CASSGQMLRVQYF.

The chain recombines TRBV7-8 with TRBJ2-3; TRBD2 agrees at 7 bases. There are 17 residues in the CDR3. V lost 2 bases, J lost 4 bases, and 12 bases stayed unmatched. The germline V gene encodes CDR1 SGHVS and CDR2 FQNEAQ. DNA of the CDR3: TGTGCCAGCAGCTTACCCTCGGGGGAGGGCCAGCCAGATACGCAGTATTTT. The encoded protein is CASSLPSGEGQPDTQYF.

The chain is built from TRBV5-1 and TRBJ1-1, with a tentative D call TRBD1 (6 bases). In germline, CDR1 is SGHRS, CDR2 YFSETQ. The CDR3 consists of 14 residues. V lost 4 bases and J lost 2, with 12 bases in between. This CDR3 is CASSAGQKNTEAFF. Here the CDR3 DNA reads TGCGCCAGCAGCGCAGGACAGAAAAACACTGAAGCTTTCTTT.

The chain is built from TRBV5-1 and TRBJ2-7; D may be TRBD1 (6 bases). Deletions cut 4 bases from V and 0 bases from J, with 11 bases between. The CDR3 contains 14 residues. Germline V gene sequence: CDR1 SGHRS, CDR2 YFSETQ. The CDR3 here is CASSLRTASYEQYF. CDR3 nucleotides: TGCGCCAGCAGCCTTAGGACAGCCTCCTACGAGCAGTACTTC.

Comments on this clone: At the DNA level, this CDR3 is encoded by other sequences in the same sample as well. The CDR3 loop is CASSPRYNEQFF. CDR3 in DNA: TGTGCCAGCAGCCCCCGGTACAATGAGCAGTTCTTC. The chain carries TRBV7-8 and TRBJ2-1, with D unclear. CDR1 and CDR2 (germline): SGHVS, FQNEAQ. Trimming removed 5 bases at V and 4 bases at J, with 6 bases between. This CDR3 is 12 amino acids long.

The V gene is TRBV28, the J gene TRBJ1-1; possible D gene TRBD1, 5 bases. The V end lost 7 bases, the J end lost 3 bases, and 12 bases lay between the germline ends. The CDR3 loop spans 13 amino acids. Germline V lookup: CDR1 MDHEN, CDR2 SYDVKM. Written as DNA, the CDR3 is TGTGCCAGCACAGGGCCCCTATACACTGAAGCTTTCTTT. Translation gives CASTGPLYTEAFF.

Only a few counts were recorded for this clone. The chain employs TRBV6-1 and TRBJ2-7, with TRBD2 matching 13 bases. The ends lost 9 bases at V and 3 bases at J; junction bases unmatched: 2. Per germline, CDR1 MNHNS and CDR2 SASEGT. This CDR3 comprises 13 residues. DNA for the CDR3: TGTGCCAGTCGACTAGCGGGAGGCTACGAGCAGTACTTC. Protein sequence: CASRLAGGYEQYF.

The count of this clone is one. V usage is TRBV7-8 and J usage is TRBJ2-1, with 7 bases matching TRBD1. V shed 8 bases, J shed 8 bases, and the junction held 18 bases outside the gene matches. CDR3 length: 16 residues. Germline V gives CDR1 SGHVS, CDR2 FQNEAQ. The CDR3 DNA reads TGTGCCAGCCGGAGAATTCCCCAGGGGGTCTTGGATGAGCAGTTCTTC. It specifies CASRRIPQGVLDEQFF.

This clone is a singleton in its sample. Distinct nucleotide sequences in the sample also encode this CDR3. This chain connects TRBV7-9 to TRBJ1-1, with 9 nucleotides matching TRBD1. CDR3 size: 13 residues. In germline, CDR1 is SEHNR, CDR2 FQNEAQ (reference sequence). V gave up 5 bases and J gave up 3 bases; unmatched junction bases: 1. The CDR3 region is CASSRDRDTEAFF. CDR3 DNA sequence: TGTGCCAGCAGCCGGGACAGGGACACTGAAGCTTTCTTT.

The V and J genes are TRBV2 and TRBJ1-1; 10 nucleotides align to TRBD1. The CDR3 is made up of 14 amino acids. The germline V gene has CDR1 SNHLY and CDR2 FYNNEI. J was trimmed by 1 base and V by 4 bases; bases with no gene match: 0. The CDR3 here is CASSGQGANTEAFF. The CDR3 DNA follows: TGTGCCAGCAGTGGACAGGGGGCGAACACTGAAGCTTTCTTT.

The CDR3 coding sequence is TGTGCCAGCAGTGAAGACAGGGTGGCCGGGGAGCTGTTTTTT. The encoded protein is CASSEDRVAGELFF. The chain combines TRBV6-1 with TRBJ2-2, with D possibly matching TRBD1 (6 bases). CDR3 length: 14 amino acids. The germline gives CDR1 MNHNS, CDR2 SASEGT. V lost 1 base to trimming and J lost 6 bases, with 9 bases between them.

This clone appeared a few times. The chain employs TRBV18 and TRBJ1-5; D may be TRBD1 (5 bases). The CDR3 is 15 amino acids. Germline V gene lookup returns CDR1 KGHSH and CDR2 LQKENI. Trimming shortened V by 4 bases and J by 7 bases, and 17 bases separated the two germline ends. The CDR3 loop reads CASSHGDSPSQPQHF. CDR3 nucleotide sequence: TGTGCCAGCTCACATGGAGACAGCCCAAGCCAGCCCCAGCATTTT.

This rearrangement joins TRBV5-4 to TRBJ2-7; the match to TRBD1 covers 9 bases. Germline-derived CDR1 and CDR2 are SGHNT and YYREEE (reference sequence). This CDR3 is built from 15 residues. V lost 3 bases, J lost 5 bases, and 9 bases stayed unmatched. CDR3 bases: TGTGCCAGCAGCTACGGACAGGGGTCCCTCGACGAGCAGTACTTC. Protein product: CASSYGQGSLDEQYF.

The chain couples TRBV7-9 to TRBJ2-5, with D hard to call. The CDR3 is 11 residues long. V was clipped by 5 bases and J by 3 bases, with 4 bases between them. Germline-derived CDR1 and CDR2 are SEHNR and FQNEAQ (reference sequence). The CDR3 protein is CASSIKETQYF. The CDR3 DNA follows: TGTGCCAGCAGCATCAAAGAGACCCAGTACTTC.

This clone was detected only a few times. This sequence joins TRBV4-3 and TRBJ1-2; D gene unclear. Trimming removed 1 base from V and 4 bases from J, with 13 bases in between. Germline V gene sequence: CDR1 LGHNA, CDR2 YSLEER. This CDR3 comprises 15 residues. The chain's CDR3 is CASSQAPHLFYGYTF. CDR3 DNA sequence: TGCGCCAGCAGCCAAGCCCCCCATTTGTTCTATGGCTACACCTTC.

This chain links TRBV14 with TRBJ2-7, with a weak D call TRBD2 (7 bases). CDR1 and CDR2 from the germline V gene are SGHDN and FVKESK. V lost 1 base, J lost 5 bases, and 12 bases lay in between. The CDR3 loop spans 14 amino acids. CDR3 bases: TGTGCCAGCAGCCAAGTTTTAGGGGGGGACGAGCAGTACTTC. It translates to CASSQVLGGDEQYF.